Listed here are 12 T cell receptor beta chains from one sample, sequenced in a study of CD8 T cells in acute hepatitis C reinfection. Time point defined: naive CD8 control sorted from an acute-time-point sample. Sequencing was performed with immunoSEQ multiplex PCR; in TCRdb, only in-frame clones are kept and a portion is missing. The sample has about 38,000 clones; 70% to 90% are singletons. Sequencing was done on a sample of naive CD8+ T cells from PBMCs. The receptors derive from a woman aged 18-30 years who spontaneously cleared hepatitis C infection.

V usage is TRBV27 and J usage is TRBJ1-1; D gene unclear. Germline CDR1 MNHEY, CDR2 SMNVEV (reference sequence). V dropped 8 bases and J dropped 0 bases, with 13 bases sitting between them. The CDR3 runs 14 residues. In nucleotides, the CDR3 is TGTGCCAGCGTCTCTTGGGAGTTGAACACTGAAGCTTTCTTT. Translated, it gives CASVSWELNTEAFF.

The V gene is TRBV27, the J gene TRBJ1-1; D gene unclear. Germline CDR1 reads MNHEY; CDR2 reads SMNVEV (reference sequence). Trimming pared 4 bases from V and 5 bases from J, leaving 5 bases between. The CDR3 sequence is 11 residues long. The CDR3 sequence is CASSSGTEAFF. For the CDR3, the DNA is TGTGCCAGCAGTTCCGGAACTGAAGCTTTCTTT.

The chain carries TRBV6-5 and TRBJ1-1; no clear D. This CDR3 has 11 residues. Trimming shortened V by 7 bases and J by 6 bases, and 9 bases separated the two germline ends. Germline V CDR1 and CDR2: MNHEY, SVGAGI. This CDR3 is CASIVGSEAFF. The CDR3 DNA sequence: TGTGCCAGCATAGTTGGATCTGAAGCTTTCTTT.

The rearrangement uses TRBV11-2 and TRBJ2-7; D is uncertain. From germline, CDR1 is SGHAT and CDR2 FQNNGV. Between the trimmed V and J ends, which lost 2 bases and 4 bases, there was a span of 9 bases. The CDR3 loop spans 13 amino acids. The CDR3 DNA reads TGTGCCAGCAGCTTAATTAGCTGGTACGAGCAGTACTTC. It yields the protein CASSLISWYEQYF.

The chain has TRBV12-5 and TRBJ2-6; no definite D call. Germline CDR1 LGHNT, CDR2 FRNRAP. The CDR3 has 16 amino acids. Trimming removed 9 bases at V and 0 bases at J, with 15 bases between. The CDR3 sequence is CASEPGYISGANVLTF. The CDR3 DNA sequence: TGTGCTAGCGAACCCGGCTATATCTCTGGGGCCAACGTCCTGACTTTC.

The chain uses TRBV6-5 and TRBJ1-1; tentative D call: TRBD1 (5 bases). Germline CDR1 MNHEY, CDR2 SVGAGI. V dropped 4 bases and J dropped 0 bases, with 9 bases sitting between them. The CDR3 contains 14 residues. CDR3 nucleotides: TGTGCCAGCAGTTTTCAGGACATGAACACTGAAGCTTTCTTT. It codes for CASSFQDMNTEAFF.

This rearrangement joins TRBV7-8 to TRBJ2-7; D is unresolved. The CDR3 is 13 amino acids. V was trimmed by 8 bases and J by 3 bases, leaving 14 bases between them. The V gene's germline CDR1 is SGHVS and CDR2 FQNEAQ. The CDR3 DNA is TGTGCCAGCCGATCGGTCGCCGGCTACGAGCAGTACTTC. Translating gives CASRSVAGYEQYF.

V gene TRBV9 combines with J gene TRBJ1-1, with a weak D call TRBD1 (5 bases). The CDR3 sequence is 15 residues long. The V gene lost 0 bases and the J gene lost 3 bases, with 12 bases spanning the gap. Germline CDR1 SGDLS, CDR2 YYNGEE. CDR3 amino acids: CASSVGGEVYTEAFF. CDR3 bases: TGTGCCAGCAGCGTAGGGGGGGAAGTTTACACTGAAGCTTTCTTT.

The sample holds a few counts of this clone. The J gene is TRBJ1-2, the V gene TRBV10-3; D is possibly TRBD1 (6 bases). Trimming took 2 bases from V and 8 from J, leaving 12 bases between them. The V gene's germline CDR1 is ENHRY and CDR2 SYGVKD. The CDR3 has 13 amino acids. The CDR3 loop reads CAISEGAGEGYTF. DNA of the CDR3: TGTGCCATCAGTGAGGGGGCAGGGGAAGGCTACACCTTC.

The chain combines TRBV7-6 with TRBJ2-6; D remains ambiguous. With 4 bases removed from V and 2 bases from J, the gap between germline ends came to 0 bases. Germline-derived CDR1 and CDR2 are SGHVS and FNYEAQ. This CDR3 comprises 12 residues. The CDR3 DNA follows: TGTGCCAGCAGCTCTGGGGCCAACGTCCTGACTTTC. Its translation is CASSSGANVLTF.

The rearrangement joins TRBV4-2 to TRBJ1-1; D uncertain. Germline CDR1 reads LGHNA; CDR2 reads YNFKEQ. Trimming left V 0 bases short and J 2 bases short, with 7 bases between. The CDR3 loop spans 14 amino acids. The DNA of the CDR3 is TGTGCCAGCAGCCAAGATTTGACTAACACTGAAGCTTTCTTT. Amino acid sequence: CASSQDLTNTEAFF.

This clone was counted a single time. This sequence joins TRBV7-9 and TRBJ2-1; D ambiguous. Germline V CDR1 and CDR2: SEHNR, FQNEAQ (reference sequence). The CDR3 has 13 amino acids. Trimming stripped 5 bases from V and 3 bases from J, with 8 bases between. This CDR3 reads CASSETNYNEQFF. The CDR3 nucleotides are TGTGCCAGCAGCGAGACAAACTACAATGAGCAGTTCTTC.